A selection of T cell receptor beta chains follows, all from one sample in a study of control samples from healthy donors and cancer patients. Data came from immunoSEQ multiplex PCR; TCRdb stores just in-frame clones and leaves some out. The repertoire holds over 200,000 clones, around 79% seen once, with 13% in the top ten. The sequenced material came from PBMCs. Receptors originate from a woman aged 60 to 75 with lung cancer. Both conserved end residues are part of each CDR3. D genes are given only for firm matches. Size values are once, few and many counts, or a class for expanded clones, and some rows have none.

size: .; J: TRBJ1-1; D: TRBD1; V: TRBV5-6; CDR3: CASSSPGGWGENTEAFF; DNA: TGTGCCAGCAGCTCCCCAGGGGGCTGGGGCGAGAACACTGAAGCTTTCTTT
size: .; J: TRBJ2-5; D: .; V: TRBV4-1; CDR3: CASSLAAIETQYF; DNA: TGCGCCAGCAGCCTCGCGGCTATAGAGACCCAGTACTTC
size: .; J: TRBJ1-1; D: .; V: TRBV7-7; CDR3: CASSRTERTEAFF; DNA: TGTGCTAGCAGCCGGACTGAGCGCACTGAAGCTTTCTTT
size: .; J: TRBJ2-1; D: TRBD2; V: TRBV5-1; CDR3: CASSSLAGAANEQFF; DNA: TGCGCCAGCAGCTCACTAGCGGGAGCAGCCAATGAGCAGTTCTTC
size: .; J: TRBJ2-3; D: .; V: TRBV24-1; CDR3: CATSDFVETDTQYF; DNA: TGTGCCACCAGTGATTTCGTCGAGACAGATACGCAGTATTTT
size: once; J: TRBJ1-2; D: TRBD1; V: TRBV10-2; CDR3: CASRKTGEHYGYTF; DNA: TGCGCCAGCCGGAAGACAGGGGAGCACTATGGCTACACCTTC
size: .; J: TRBJ1-4; D: TRBD1; V: TRBV7-6; CDR3: CASSLVTGWNEKLFF; DNA: TGTGCCAGCAGCTTAGTGACAGGGTGGAATGAAAAACTGTTTTTT
size: .; J: TRBJ2-7; D: .; V: TRBV5-4; CDR3: CASSLVGRVYEQYF; DNA: TGTGCCAGCAGCTTGGTTGGCAGGGTCTACGAGCAGTACTTC
size: .; J: TRBJ2-1; D: TRBD2; V: TRBV6-1; CDR3: CASSEVSGGAVEQFF; DNA: TGTGCCAGCAGTGAAGTGAGCGGGGGGGCCGTTGAGCAGTTCTTC
size: .; J: TRBJ1-2; D: .; V: TRBV12-3/TRBV12-4; CDR3: CASSFNFPDGYTF; DNA: TGTGCCAGCAGTTTCAATTTTCCAGATGGCTACACCTTC
size: .; J: TRBJ2-7; D: TRBD1; V: TRBV5-4; CDR3: CASSWGQGNEQYF; DNA: TGTGCCAGCAGCTGGGGACAGGGCAACGAGCAGTACTTC
size: .; J: TRBJ1-5; D: TRBD1; V: TRBV19; CDR3: CASSMGQGASQPQHF; DNA: TGTGCCAGTAGTATGGGACAGGGGGCTAGTCAGCCCCAGCATTTT
size: .; J: TRBJ2-7; D: .; V: TRBV5-5; CDR3: CASSPSEGGYYEQYF; DNA: TGTGCCAGCAGCCCTTCTGAGGGGGGGTACTACGAGCAGTACTTC
size: .; J: TRBJ2-3; D: TRBD2; V: TRBV5-1; CDR3: CASSLASGSTTDTQYF; DNA: TGCGCCAGCAGCTTGGCTAGCGGGAGTACGACAGATACGCAGTATTTT
size: .; J: TRBJ2-7; D: TRBD1; V: TRBV6-5; CDR3: CASSLDRGRNEQYF; DNA: TGTGCCAGCAGTTTAGACAGGGGAAGAAACGAGCAGTACTTC
size: .; J: TRBJ1-1; D: .; V: TRBV6-5; CDR3: CASRVLWGVDTEAFF; DNA: TGTGCCAGCCGAGTGCTTTGGGGTGTTGACACTGAAGCTTTCTTT
size: .; J: TRBJ2-7; D: .; V: TRBV27; CDR3: CASSLDTGTTREQYF; DNA: TGTGCCAGCAGTTTAGATACAGGGACTACGAGGGAACAGTACTTC
size: .; J: TRBJ2-3; D: .; V: TRBV11-3; CDR3: CASSLGTSSTDTQYF; DNA: TGTGCCAGCAGCTTAGGGACCTCTAGCACAGATACGCAGTATTTT
size: .; J: TRBJ2-3; D: .; V: TRBV10-1; CDR3: CASSESRWGTQYF; DNA: TGCGCCAGCAGTGAGTCGCGTTGGGGTACGCAGTATTTT
size: .; J: TRBJ1-1; D: TRBD1; V: TRBV2; CDR3: CASSEIGQGVTEAFF; DNA: TGTGCCAGCAGTGAAATTGGGCAGGGGGTTACTGAAGCTTTCTTT
size: .; J: TRBJ2-2; D: TRBD1; V: TRBV5-1; CDR3: CASSLDRGDTGELFF; DNA: TGCGCCAGCAGCTTGGACAGGGGAGACACCGGGGAGCTGTTTTTT
size: .; J: TRBJ2-3; D: TRBD2; V: TRBV5-1; CDR3: CASSLVSRWAGEVTDTQYF; DNA: TGCGCCAGCAGCTTGGTTTCCCGATGGGCGGGGGAAGTCACAGATACGCAGTATTTT
size: once; J: TRBJ1-1; D: TRBD1; V: TRBV2; CDR3: CASRTDRAPTEAFF; DNA: TGTGCCAGCAGGACCGACAGGGCCCCCACTGAAGCTTTCTTT
size: .; J: TRBJ2-1; D: .; V: TRBV19; CDR3: CASSIGGPGLSYNEQFF; DNA: TGTGCCAGTAGTATAGGAGGGCCGGGACTTTCCTACAATGAGCAGTTCTTC
size: .; J: TRBJ1-1; D: .; V: TRBV9; CDR3: CASSVAGNTEAFF; DNA: TGTGCCAGCAGCGTAGCTGGAAACACTGAAGCTTTCTTT
size: .; J: TRBJ2-1; D: .; V: TRBV5-4; CDR3: CASSIRGNINEQFF; DNA: TGTGCCAGCAGCATCCGGGGAAACATCAATGAGCAGTTCTTC
size: .; J: TRBJ2-1; D: .; V: TRBV6-6; CDR3: CASSGASEYNEQFF; DNA: TGTGCCAGTAGTGGGGCTAGCGAGTACAATGAGCAGTTCTTC
size: .; J: TRBJ2-1; D: .; V: TRBV5-1; CDR3: CASSLGGKRVDEQFF; DNA: TGCGCCAGCAGCTTGGGGGGGAAGAGGGTCGATGAGCAGTTCTTC
size: few; J: TRBJ1-5; D: .; V: TRBV7-9; CDR3: CASSLGNGNQPQHF; DNA: TGTGCCAGCAGCCTGGGCAACGGCAATCAGCCCCAGCATTTT
size: .; J: TRBJ1-2; D: .; V: TRBV11-2; CDR3: CASSAGSNYGYTF; DNA: TGTGCCAGCAGCGCAGGGTCTAACTATGGCTACACCTTC
size: .; J: TRBJ1-5; D: .; V: TRBV7-9; CDR3: CASSLGVVGGYSNQPQHF; DNA: TGTGCCAGCAGCTTAGGGGTGGTTGGGGGCTATAGCAATCAGCCCCAGCATTTT
size: .; J: TRBJ1-4; D: .; V: TRBV4-1; CDR3: CASSSRQSTNEKLFF; DNA: TGCGCCAGCAGCTCCCGACAGTCAACTAATGAAAAACTGTTTTTT